This TCR beta chain was recovered during a study of yellow fever vaccine responses in identical twins. Notes on the study in general: Twins' vaccine T cell response reportedly seemed partly convergent, partly personalized.

One entry per CDR3 protein, called by TCRdb with MiXCR from the RT-PCR reads. This sample yields 3,500 to 5,000 distinct CDR3 sequences, of which about four fifths are seen a single time; around 3% belongs to the top ten. Turning to this clonotype: Its specificity is not known.

The CDR3 runs to 17 residues. The germline V gene encodes CDR1 SGHNT and CDR2 YENEEA. V dropped 5 bases and J dropped 2; count of bases not matched to a gene: 10. This clonotype was obtained from a woman under 30 who received the yellow fever vaccine. The chain joins TRBV11-3 to TRBJ2-4, with 9 bases matching TRBD2. Sequencing used T cells from blood (PBMCs), unsorted or a sorted subset (not recorded which), obtained before or after yellow fever vaccination (not recorded which). CDR3 bases: TGTGCCAGCAGCCCTGGGGCGGGGGGGATATCCAAAAACATTCAGTACTTC. Residues: CASSPGAGGISKNIQYF. Filled out from reference TRBV11-3 and TRBJ2-4, the complete variable domain reads EAGVVQSPRYKIIEKKQPVAFWCNPISGHNTLYWYLQNLGQGPELLIRYENEEAVDDSQLPKDRFSAERLKGVDSTLKIQPAELGDSAVYLCASSPGAGGISKNIQYFGAGTRLSVL.